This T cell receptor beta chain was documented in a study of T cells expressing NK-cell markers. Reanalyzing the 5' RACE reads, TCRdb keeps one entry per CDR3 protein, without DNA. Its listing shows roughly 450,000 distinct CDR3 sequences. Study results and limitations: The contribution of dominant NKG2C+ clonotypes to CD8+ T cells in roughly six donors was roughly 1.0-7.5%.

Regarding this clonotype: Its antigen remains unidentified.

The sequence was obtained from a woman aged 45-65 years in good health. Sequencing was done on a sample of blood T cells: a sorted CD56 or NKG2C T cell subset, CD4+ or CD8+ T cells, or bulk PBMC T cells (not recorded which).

The CDR3 reads CASCYSSLNTEAFF. The chain combines TRBV6-5 with TRBJ1-1. Germline V gene lookup returns CDR1 MNHEY and CDR2 SVGAGI. The CDR3 loop spans 14 amino acids.